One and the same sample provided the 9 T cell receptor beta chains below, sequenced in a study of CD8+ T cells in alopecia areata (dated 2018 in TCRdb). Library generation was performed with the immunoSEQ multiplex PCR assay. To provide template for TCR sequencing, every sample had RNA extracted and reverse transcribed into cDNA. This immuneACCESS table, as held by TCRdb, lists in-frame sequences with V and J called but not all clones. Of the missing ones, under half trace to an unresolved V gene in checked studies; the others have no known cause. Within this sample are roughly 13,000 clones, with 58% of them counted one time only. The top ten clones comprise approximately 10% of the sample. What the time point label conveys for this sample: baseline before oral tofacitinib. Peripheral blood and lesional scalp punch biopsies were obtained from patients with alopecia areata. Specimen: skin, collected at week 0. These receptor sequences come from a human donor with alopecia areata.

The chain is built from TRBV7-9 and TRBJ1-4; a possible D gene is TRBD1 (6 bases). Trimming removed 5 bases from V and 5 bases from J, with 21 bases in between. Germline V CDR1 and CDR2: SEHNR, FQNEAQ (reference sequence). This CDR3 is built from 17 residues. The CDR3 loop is CASSLLTAGRGNEKLFF. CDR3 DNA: TGTGCCAGCAGCCTTTTAACTGCCGGCAGGGGCAATGAAAAACTGTTTTTT.

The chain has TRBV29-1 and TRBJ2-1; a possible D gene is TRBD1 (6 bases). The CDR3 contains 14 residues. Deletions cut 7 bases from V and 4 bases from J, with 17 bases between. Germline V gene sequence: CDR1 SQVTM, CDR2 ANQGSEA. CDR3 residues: CSAKDSQSYNEQFF. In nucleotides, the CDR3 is TGCAGCGCGAAGGACAGCCAATCTTACAATGAGCAGTTCTTC.

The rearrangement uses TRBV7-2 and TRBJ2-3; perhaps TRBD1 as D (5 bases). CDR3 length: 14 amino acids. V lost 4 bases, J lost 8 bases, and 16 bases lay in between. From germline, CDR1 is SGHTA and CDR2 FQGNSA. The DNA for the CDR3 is TGTGCCAGCAGCTCCCCCCGTCCTAGGGGTACGCAGTATTTT. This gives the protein CASSSPRPRGTQYF. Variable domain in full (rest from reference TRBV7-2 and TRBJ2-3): GAGVSQSPSNKVTEKGKDVELRCDPISGHTALYWYRQSLGQGLEFLIYFQGNSAPDKSGLPSDRFSAERTGGSVSTLTIQRTQQEDSAVYLCASSSPRPRGTQYFGPGTRLTVL.

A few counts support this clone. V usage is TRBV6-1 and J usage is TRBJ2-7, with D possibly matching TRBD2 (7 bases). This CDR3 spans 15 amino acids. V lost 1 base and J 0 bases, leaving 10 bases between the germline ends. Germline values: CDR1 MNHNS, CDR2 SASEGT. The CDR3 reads CASSEEGGHSYEQYF. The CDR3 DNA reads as TGTGCCAGCAGTGAAGAGGGGGGGCACTCCTACGAGCAGTACTTC.

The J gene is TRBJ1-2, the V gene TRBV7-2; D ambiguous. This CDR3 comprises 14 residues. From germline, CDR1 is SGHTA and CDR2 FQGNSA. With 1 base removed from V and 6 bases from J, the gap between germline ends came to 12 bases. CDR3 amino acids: CASSLEGQIDGYTF. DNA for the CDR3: TGTGCCAGCAGCTTAGAAGGGCAGATCGATGGCTACACCTTC.

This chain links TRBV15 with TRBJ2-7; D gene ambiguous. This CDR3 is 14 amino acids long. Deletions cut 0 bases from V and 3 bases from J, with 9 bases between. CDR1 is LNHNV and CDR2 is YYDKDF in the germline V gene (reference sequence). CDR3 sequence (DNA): TGTGCCACCAGCAGAGACCTCAATTTCTACGAGCAGTACTTC. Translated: CATSRDLNFYEQYF.

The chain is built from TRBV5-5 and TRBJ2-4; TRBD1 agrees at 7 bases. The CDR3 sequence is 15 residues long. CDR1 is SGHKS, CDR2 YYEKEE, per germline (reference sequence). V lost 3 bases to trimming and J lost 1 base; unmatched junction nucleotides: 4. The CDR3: CASSSSTGAKNIQYF. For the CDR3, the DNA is TGTGCCAGCAGCTCCTCGACAGGGGCCAAAAACATTCAGTACTTC.

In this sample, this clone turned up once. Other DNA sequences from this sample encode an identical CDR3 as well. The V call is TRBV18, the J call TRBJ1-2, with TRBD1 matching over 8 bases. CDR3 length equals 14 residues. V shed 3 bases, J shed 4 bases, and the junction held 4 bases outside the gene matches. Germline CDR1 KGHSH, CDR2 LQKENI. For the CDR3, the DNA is TGTGCCAGCTCACCCGGGGACAGGCCCTATGGCTACACCTTC. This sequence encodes CASSPGDRPYGYTF.

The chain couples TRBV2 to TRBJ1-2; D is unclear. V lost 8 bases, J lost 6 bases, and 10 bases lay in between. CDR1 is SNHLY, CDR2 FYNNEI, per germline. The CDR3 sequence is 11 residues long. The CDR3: CASQVQDGYTF. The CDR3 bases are TGTGCCAGCCAAGTCCAAGATGGCTACACCTTC.